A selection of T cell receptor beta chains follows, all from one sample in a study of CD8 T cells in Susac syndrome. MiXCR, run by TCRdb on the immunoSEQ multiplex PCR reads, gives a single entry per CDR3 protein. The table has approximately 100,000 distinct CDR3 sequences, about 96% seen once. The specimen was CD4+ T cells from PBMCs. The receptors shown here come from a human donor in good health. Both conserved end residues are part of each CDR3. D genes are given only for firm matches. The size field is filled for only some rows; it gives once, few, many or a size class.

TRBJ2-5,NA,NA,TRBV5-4,CASSLAGVGETQYF,TGTGCCAGCAGCTTGGCAGGGGTAGGGGAGACCCAGTACTTC
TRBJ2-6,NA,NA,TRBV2,CASSEQARVSGANVLTF,TGTGCCAGCAGCGAACAGGCCAGGGTCTCTGGGGCCAACGTCCTGACTTTC
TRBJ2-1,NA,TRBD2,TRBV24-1,CATSDSTSGVYNEQFF,TGTGCCACCAGTGACTCGACTAGCGGGGTGTACAATGAGCAGTTCTTC
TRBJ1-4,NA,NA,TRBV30,CAWRLSATNEKLFF,TGTGCCTGGAGGCTGAGTGCAACTAATGAAAAACTGTTTTTT
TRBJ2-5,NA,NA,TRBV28,CASTTGAVETQYF,TGTGCCAGCACAACGGGAGCGGTGGAGACCCAGTACTTC
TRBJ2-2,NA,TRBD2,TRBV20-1,CSARGASGLSLNGELFF,TGCAGTGCTAGAGGGGCTAGCGGCCTTTCCCTCAACGGGGAGCTGTTTTTT
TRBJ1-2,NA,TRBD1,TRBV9,CASSTSTGVNYGYTF,TGTGCCAGCAGTACCTCGACAGGGGTGAACTATGGCTACACCTTC
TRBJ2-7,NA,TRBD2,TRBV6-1,CASIILAGSYEQYF,TGTGCCAGCATAATACTAGCGGGGAGCTACGAGCAGTACTTC
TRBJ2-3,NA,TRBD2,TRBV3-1,CASSHRTSGYGDTQYF,TGTGCCAGCAGCCATCGGACTAGCGGATACGGAGATACGCAGTATTTT
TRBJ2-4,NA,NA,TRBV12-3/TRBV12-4,CASSPVWGLAKNIQYF,TGTGCCAGCAGTCCCGTGTGGGGGCTGGCCAAAAACATTCAGTACTTC
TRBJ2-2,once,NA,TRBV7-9,CASSPRQGGPNTGELFF,TGTGCCAGCAGCCCGCGACAAGGGGGACCGAACACCGGGGAGCTGTTTTTT
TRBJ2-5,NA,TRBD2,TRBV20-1,CSATPGGGWETQYF,TGCAGTGCAACGCCTGGGGGGGGTTGGGAGACCCAGTACTTC
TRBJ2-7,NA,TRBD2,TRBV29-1,CSVGRGGGYEQYF,TGCAGCGTTGGACGGGGGGGAGGTTACGAGCAGTACTTC
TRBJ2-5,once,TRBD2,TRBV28,CASSNSGGGPETQYF,TGTGCCAGCAGTAATAGCGGGGGTGGTCCGGAGACCCAGTACTTC
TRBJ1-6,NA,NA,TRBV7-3,CASSLVAREGSPLHF,TGTGCCAGCAGCTTAGTTGCCAGGGAAGGTTCACCCCTCCACTTT
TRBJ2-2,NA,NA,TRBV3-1,CASSQETRNTGELFF,TGTGCCAGCAGCCAAGAAACACGCAACACCGGGGAGCTGTTTTTT
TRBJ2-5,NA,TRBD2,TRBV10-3,CAISESSSGQETQYF,TGTGCCATCAGTGAGTCCTCTAGCGGGCAAGAGACCCAGTACTTC
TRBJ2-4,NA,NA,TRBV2,CASNRAELAKNIQYF,TGTGCCAGCAATCGAGCGGAGCTAGCCAAAAACATTCAGTACTTC
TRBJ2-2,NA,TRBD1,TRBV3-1,CASSNRGTGELFF,TGTGCCAGCAGCAACAGGGGTACCGGGGAGCTGTTTTTT
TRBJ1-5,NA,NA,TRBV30,CAWTDKNNQPQHF,TGTGCCTGGACGGACAAGAACAATCAGCCCCAGCATTTT
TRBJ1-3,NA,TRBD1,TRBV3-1,CASSHRGSGNTIYF,TGTGCCAGCAGTCACAGGGGCTCTGGAAACACCATATATTTT
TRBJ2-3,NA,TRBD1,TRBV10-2,CASRLPTGGGTDTQYF,TGCGCCAGCAGACTCCCGACAGGGGGGGGCACAGATACGCAGTATTTT
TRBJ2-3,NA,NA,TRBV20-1,CSARKIPQVDTQYF,TGCAGTGCTAGGAAGATCCCCCAAGTAGATACGCAGTATTTT
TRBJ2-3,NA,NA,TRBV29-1,CSVVPWGTDTQYF,TGCAGCGTTGTACCGTGGGGGACAGATACGCAGTATTTT
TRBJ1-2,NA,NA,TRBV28,CASDTPFYGYTF,TGTGCCAGCGATACCCCCTTCTATGGCTACACCTTC
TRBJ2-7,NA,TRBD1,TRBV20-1,CSAITGGSYEQYF,TGCAGTGCTATAACAGGGGGATCCTACGAGCAGTACTTC
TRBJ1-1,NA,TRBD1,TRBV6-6,CASSYSKDREAFF,TGTGCCAGCAGTTACTCGAAGGACAGGGAGGCTTTCTTT
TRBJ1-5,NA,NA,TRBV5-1,CASSLEGADPNQPQHF,TGCGCCAGCAGCTTGGAAGGGGCAGATCCTAATCAGCCCCAGCATTTT
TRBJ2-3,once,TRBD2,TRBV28,CASNGGLAGTDTQYF,TGTGCCAGCAACGGTGGACTAGCCGGCACAGATACGCAGTATTTT
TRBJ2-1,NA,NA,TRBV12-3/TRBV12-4,CASTAPLMVGEQFF,TGTGCCAGCACCGCTCCTCTTATGGTGGGTGAGCAGTTCTTC
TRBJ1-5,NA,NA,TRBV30,CAWSAGWGSNQPQHF,TGTGCCTGGAGTGCAGGATGGGGTAGCAATCAGCCCCAGCATTTT